The sequence of this T cell receptor beta chain was determined in a study of EBV T-cell therapy then PD-1 blockade in nasopharyngeal carcinoma. Produced via immunoSEQ multiplex PCR; TCRdb's table is partial and in-frame only. The sample yields tens of thousands of clones, roughly 80% seen once. Of note for this clone: Its antigen is undetermined.

Documented time point: 266 days after commencement of treatment, after nivolumab therapy. Treatment meaning: AdE1-LMPpoly-expanded autologous EBV-specific T-cell therapy followed by anti-PD-1 nivolumab. The sample consisted of CD8+ T cells from blood, taken around day 250 from a patient whose treatment included autologous EBV-specific T cells and nivolumab. The sequence was obtained from a man in his forties with nasopharyngeal carcinoma.

Written as DNA, the CDR3 is TGTGCCAGCAAGGGGTTAGGCTCCGATGAGCAGTTCTTC. Protein: CASKGLGSDEQFF. The chain combines TRBV6-5 with TRBJ2-1, with a tentative D call TRBD1 (5 bases). Trimming removed 7 bases from V and 8 bases from J, with 15 bases in between. This CDR3 contains 13 residues. Germline CDR1 is MNHEY and CDR2 is SVGAGI.